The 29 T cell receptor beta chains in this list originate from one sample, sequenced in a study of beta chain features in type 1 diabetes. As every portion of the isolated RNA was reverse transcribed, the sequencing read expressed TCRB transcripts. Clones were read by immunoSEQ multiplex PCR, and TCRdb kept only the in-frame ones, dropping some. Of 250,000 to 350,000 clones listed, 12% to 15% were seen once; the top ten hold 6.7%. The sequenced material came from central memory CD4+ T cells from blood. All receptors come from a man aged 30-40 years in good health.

This CDR3 is CASSPRDEQFF. DNA of the CDR3: TGTGCCAGCAGCCCCAGGGATGAGCAGTTCTTC. The gene calls are TRBV5-4 and TRBJ2-1, with a tentative D call TRBD1 (5 bases). Germline assignment: CDR1 SGHNT and CDR2 YYREEE (reference sequence). There are 11 residues in the CDR3. Trimming shortened V by 4 bases and J by 8 bases, and 7 bases separated the two germline ends.

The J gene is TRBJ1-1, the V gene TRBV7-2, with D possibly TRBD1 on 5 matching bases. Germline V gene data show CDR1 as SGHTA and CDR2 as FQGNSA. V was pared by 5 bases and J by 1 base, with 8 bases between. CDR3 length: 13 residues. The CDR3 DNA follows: TGTGCCAGCAGCCCGCAGGGGAACACTGAAGCTTTCTTT. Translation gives CASSPQGNTEAFF.

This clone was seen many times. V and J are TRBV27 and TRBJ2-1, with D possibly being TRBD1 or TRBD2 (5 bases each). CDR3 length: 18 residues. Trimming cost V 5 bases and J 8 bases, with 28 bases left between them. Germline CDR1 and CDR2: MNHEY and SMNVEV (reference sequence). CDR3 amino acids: CASSRNEALVEGNYEQFF. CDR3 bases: TGTGCCAGCAGTCGCAATGAGGCACTAGTAGAGGGGAACTATGAGCAGTTCTTC.

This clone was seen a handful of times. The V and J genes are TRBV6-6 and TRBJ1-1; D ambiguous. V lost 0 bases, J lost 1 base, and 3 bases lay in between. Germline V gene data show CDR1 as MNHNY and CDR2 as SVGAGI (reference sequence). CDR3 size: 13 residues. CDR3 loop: CASSYSSNTEAFF. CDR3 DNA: TGTGCCAGCAGTTACTCCTCGAACACTGAAGCTTTCTTT.

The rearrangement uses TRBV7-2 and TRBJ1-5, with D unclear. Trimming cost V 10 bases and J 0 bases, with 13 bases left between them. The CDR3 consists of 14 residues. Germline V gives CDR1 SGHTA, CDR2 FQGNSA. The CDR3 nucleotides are TGTGCCACCTCAGACTGGAATAGCAATCAGCCCCAGCATTTT. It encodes CATSDWNSNQPQHF.

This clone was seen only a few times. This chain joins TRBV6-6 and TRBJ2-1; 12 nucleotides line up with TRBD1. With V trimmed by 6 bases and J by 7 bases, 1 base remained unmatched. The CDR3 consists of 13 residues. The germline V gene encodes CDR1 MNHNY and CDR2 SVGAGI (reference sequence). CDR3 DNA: TGTGCCAGCAGGGGACAGGGGGCTAATGAGCAGTTCTTC. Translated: CASRGQGANEQFF.

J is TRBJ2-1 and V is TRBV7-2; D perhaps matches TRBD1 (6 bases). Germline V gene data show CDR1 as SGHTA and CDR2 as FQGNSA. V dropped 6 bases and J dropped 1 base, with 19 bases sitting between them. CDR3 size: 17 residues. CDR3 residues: CASSLRDTSFSYNEQFF. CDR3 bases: TGTGCCAGCAGTCTCCGGGACACATCCTTTTCCTACAATGAGCAGTTCTTC. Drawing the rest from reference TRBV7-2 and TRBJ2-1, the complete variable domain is GAGVSQSPSNKVTEKGKDVELRCDPISGHTALYWYRQSLGQGLEFLIYFQGNSAPDKSGLPSDRFSAERTGGSVSTLTIQRTQQEDSAVYLCASSLRDTSFSYNEQFFGPGTRLTVL.

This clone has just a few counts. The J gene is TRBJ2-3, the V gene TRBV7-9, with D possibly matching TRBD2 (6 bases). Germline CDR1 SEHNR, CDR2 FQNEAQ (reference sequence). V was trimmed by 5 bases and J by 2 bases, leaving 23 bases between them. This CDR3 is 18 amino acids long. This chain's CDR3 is CASSRGRSASAYTDTQYF. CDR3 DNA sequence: TGTGCCAGCAGCCGGGGGAGGTCGGCTAGCGCTTACACAGATACGCAGTATTTT.

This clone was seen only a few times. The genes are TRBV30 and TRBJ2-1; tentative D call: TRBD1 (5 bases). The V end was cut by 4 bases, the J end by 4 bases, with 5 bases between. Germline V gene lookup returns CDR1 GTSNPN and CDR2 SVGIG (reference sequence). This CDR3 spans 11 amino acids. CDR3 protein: CAWTGYNEQFF. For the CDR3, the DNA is TGTGCCTGGACAGGGTACAATGAGCAGTTCTTC.

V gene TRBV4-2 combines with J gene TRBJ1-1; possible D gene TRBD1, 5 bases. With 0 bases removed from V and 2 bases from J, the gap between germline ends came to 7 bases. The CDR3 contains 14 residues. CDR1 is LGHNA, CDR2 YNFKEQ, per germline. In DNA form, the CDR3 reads TGTGCCAGCAGCCAAGATCAGGGTAACACTGAAGCTTTCTTT. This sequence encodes CASSQDQGNTEAFF.

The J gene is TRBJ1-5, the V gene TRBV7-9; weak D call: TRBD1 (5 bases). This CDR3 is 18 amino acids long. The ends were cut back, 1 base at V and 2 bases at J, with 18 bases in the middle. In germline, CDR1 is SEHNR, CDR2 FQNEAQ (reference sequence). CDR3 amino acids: CASSLGVPGTLGNQPQHF. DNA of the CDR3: TGTGCCAGCAGCTTAGGGGTTCCAGGGACTCTCGGCAATCAGCCCCAGCATTTT. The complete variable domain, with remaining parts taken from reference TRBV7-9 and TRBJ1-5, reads DTGVSQNPRHKITKRGQNVTFRCDPISEHNRLYWYRQTLGQGPEFLTYFQNEAQLEKSRLLSDRFSAERPKGSFSTLEIQRTEQGDSAMYLCASSLGVPGTLGNQPQHFGDGTRLSIL.

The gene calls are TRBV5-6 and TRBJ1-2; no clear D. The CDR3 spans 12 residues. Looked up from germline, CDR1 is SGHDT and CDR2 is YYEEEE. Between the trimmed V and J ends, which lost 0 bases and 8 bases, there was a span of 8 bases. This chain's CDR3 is CASSLVGRGYTF. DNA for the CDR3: TGTGCCAGCAGCTTGGTGGGGAGGGGCTACACCTTC. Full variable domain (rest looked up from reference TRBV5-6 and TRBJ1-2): DAGVTQSPTHLIKTRGQQVTLRCSPKSGHDTVSWYQQALGQGPQFIFQYYEEEERQRGNFPDRFSGHQFPNYSSELNVNALLLGDSALYLCASSLVGRGYTFGSGTRLTVV.

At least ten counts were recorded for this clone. The CDR3 sequence: CASSKNIQYF. In DNA, the CDR3 is TGTGCCAGCAGCAAAAACATTCAGTACTTC. This chain uses TRBV5-6 with TRBJ2-4; D uncertain. Trimming left V 4 bases short and J 4 bases short, with 0 bases between. In germline, CDR1 is SGHDT, CDR2 YYEEEE. This CDR3 region has 10 residues.

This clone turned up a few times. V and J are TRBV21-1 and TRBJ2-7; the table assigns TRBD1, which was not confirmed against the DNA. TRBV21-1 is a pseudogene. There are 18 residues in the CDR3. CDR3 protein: CASAYRRWQGPGAYEQYV. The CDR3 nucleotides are TGTGCCAGCGCCTACCGTCGTTGGCAGGGGCCCGGTGCGTACGAGCAGTACGTC.

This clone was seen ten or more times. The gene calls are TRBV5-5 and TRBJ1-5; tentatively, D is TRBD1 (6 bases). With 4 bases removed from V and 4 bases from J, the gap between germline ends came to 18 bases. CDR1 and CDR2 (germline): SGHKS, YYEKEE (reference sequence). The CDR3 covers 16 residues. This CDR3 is CASSPGPQGLNQPQHF. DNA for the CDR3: TGTGCCAGCAGCCCGGGACCGCAGGGGTTAAATCAGCCCCAGCATTTT.

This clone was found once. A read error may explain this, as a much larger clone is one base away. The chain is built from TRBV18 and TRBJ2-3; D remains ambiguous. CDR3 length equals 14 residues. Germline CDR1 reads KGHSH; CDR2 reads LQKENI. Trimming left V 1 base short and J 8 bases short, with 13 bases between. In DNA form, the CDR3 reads TGTGCCAGCTCACCACTGGCGGACGTTGGTACGCAGTATTTT. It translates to CASSPLADVGTQYF.

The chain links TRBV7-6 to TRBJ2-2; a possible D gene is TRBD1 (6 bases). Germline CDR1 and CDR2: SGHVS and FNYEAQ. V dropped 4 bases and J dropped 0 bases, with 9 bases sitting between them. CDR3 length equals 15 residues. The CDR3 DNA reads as TGTGCCAGCAGCTCGTGGACAGCGAACACCGGGGAGCTGTTTTTT. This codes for CASSSWTANTGELFF. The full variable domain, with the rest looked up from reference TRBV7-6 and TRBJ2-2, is GAGVSQSPRYKVTKRGQDVALRCDPISGHVSLYWYRQALGQGPEFLTYFNYEAQQDKSGLPNDRFSAERPEGSISTLTIQRTEQRDSAMYRCASSSWTANTGELFFGEGSRLTVL.

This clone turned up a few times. CDR3 amino acids: CASSLSPGPYTDTQYF. Here the CDR3 DNA reads TGTGCCAGCAGTTTATCCCCAGGGCCTTACACAGATACGCAGTATTTT. This chain uses TRBV28 with TRBJ2-3; possible D gene TRBD1, 5 bases. The CDR3 loop spans 16 amino acids. Germline CDR1 is MDHEN and CDR2 is SYDVKM. V lost 1 base, J lost 2 bases, and 13 bases lay in between.

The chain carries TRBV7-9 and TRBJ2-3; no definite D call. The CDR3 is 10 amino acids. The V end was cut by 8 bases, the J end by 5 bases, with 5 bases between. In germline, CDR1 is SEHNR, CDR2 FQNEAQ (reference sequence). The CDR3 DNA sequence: TGTGCCAGCTTGCAAGATACGCAGTATTTT. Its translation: CASLQDTQYF. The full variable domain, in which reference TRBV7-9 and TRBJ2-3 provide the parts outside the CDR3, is DTGVSQNPRHKITKRGQNVTFRCDPISEHNRLYWYRQTLGQGPEFLTYFQNEAQLEKSRLLSDRFSAERPKGSFSTLEIQRTEQGDSAMYLCASLQDTQYFGPGTRLTVL.

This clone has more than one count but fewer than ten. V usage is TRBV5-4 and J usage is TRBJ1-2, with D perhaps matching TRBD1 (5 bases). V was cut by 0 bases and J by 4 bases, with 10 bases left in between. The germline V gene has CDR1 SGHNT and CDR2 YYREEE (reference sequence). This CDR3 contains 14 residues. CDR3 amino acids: CASSLEQAIYGYTF. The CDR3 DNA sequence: TGTGCCAGCAGCTTGGAACAGGCGATCTATGGCTACACCTTC.

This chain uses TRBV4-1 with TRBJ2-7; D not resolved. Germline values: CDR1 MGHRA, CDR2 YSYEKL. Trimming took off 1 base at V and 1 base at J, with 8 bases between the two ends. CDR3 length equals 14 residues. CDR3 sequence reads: CASSQGRSSYEQYV. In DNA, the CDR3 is TGCGCCAGCAGCCAAGGTCGCAGTTCCTACGAGCAGTACGTC.

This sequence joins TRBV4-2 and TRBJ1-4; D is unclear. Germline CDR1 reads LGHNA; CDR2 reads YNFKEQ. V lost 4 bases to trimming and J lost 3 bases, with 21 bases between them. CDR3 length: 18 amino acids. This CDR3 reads CASSPKMRIVDANEKLFF. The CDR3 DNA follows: TGTGCCAGCAGCCCAAAAATGAGGATAGTAGACGCTAATGAAAAACTGTTTTTT.

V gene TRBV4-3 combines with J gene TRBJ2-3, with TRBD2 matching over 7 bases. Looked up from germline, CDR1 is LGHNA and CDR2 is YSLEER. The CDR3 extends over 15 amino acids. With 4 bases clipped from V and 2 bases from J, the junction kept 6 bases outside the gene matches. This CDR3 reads CASSRAGQATDTQYF. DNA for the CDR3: TGCGCCAGCAGCCGAGCGGGGCAGGCCACAGATACGCAGTATTTT.

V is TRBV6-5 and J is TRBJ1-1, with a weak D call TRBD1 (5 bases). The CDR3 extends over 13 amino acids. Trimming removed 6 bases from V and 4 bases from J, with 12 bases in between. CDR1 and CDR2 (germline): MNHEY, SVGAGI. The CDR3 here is CASRLKGATEAFF. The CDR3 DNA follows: TGTGCCAGCAGATTAAAAGGGGCCACTGAAGCTTTCTTT.

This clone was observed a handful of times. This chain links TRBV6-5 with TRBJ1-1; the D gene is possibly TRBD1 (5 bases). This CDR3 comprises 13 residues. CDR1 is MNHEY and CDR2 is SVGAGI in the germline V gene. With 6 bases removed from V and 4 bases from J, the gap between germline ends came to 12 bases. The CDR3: CASRIGGSTEAFF. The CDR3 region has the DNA TGTGCCAGCAGGATTGGGGGAAGCACTGAAGCTTTCTTT.

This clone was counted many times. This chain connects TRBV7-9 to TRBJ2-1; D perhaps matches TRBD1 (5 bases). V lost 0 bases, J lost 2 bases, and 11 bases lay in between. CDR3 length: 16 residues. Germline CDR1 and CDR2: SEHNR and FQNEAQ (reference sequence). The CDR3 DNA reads TGTGCCAGCAGCTTAGCTGGCCAGGGTCCCTACAATGAGCAGTTCTTC. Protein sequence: CASSLAGQGPYNEQFF. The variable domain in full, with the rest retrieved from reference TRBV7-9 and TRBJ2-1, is DTGVSQNPRHKITKRGQNVTFRCDPISEHNRLYWYRQTLGQGPEFLTYFQNEAQLEKSRLLSDRFSAERPKGSFSTLEIQRTEQGDSAMYLCASSLAGQGPYNEQFFGPGTRLTVL.

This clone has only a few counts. CDR3 DNA sequence: TGTGCCAGTAATGCTCTAGGGGCCTGGGTTGAGCAGTTCTTC. Its protein is CASNALGAWVEQFF. The rearrangement uses TRBV7-8 and TRBJ2-1; maybe TRBD1 (5 bases). The germline V and J ends were trimmed by 9 bases and 9 bases, with 21 bases remaining between them. Germline-derived CDR1 and CDR2 are SGHVS and FQNEAQ. The CDR3 has 14 residues.

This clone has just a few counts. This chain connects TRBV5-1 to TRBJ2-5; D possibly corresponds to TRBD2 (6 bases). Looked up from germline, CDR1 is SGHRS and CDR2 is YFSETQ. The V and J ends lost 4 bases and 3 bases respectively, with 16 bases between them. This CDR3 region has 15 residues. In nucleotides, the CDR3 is TGCGCCAGCAGCAAGGGACTCGGGGGTGAAGAGACCCAGTACTTC. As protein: CASSKGLGGEETQYF.

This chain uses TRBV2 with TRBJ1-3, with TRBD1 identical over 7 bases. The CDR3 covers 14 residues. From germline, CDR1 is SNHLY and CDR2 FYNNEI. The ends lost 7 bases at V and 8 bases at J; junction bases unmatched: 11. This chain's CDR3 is CASTQTGSGDTIYF. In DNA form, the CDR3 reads TGTGCCAGCACTCAGACAGGGAGTGGTGACACCATATATTTT.